A selection of T cell receptor beta chains follows, all from one sample in a study of control samples from healthy donors and cancer patients. Profiled with immunoSEQ multiplex PCR; TCRdb holds only in-frame clones, not every one. The table records about 130,000 clones, more than 75% of them present only once. Sequences were obtained from blood. Every receptor here comes from a man younger than 35 in good health. CDR3s include the opening cysteine and the closing phenylalanine or tryptophan. Fields, in order: D gene, J gene, clone size, V gene, CDR3 protein, CDR3 DNA. A D gene is named only where the DNA matches it firmly. Size is stated for part of the rows, as once, few or many counts, or as a class when the clone is expanded.

>TRBD1|TRBJ1-1|.|TRBV6-5
CASSSGQVQNTEAFF
TGTGCCAGCAGCTCCGGACAGGTCCAGAACACTGAAGCTTTCTTT
>.|TRBJ2-7|once|TRBV7-6
CASSLFMRASGPYEQYF
TGTGCCAGCAGCTTATTTATGAGGGCTAGTGGTCCCTACGAGCAGTACTTC
>TRBD1|TRBJ2-7|.|TRBV27
CASSAGTGLYEQYF
TGTGCCAGCAGTGCCGGGACAGGGCTCTACGAGCAGTACTTC
>.|TRBJ1-2|.|TRBV10-1
CASSEQEYGYTF
TGCGCCAGCAGTGAGCAGGAGTATGGCTACACCTTC
>.|TRBJ1-5|.|TRBV9
CASSVYGNQPQHF
TGTGCCAGCAGCGTATATGGGAACCAGCCCCAGCATTTT
>.|TRBJ1-1|.|TRBV11-2
CASSPAGALNTEAFF
TGTGCCAGCAGCCCGGCGGGGGCCCTGAACACTGAAGCTTTCTTT
>.|TRBJ2-7|once|TRBV27
CASSYTRGEQYF
TGTGCCAGCAGTTACACGCGGGGCGAGCAGTACTTC
>.|TRBJ1-2|few|TRBV19
CASRTGRPGGYTF
TGTGCCAGTAGGACGGGACGGCCTGGGGGCTACACCTTC
>.|TRBJ1-5|.|TRBV28
CASSTFQTQPQHF
TGTGCCAGCAGCACCTTCCAGACTCAGCCCCAGCATTTT
>.|TRBJ2-1|.|TRBV7-9
CASSSEGVNNEQFF
TGTGCCAGCAGTTCCGAGGGTGTGAACAATGAGCAGTTCTTC
>.|TRBJ1-6|many|TRBV7-9
CASSGNSPLHF
TGTGCCAGCAGCGGAAATTCACCCCTCCACTTT
>TRBD2|TRBJ2-1|.|TRBV4-3
CASSQEVLAGQRELSRNEQFF
TGCGCCAGCAGCCAAGAGGTACTAGCCGGCCAGCGGGAACTCTCTAGAAATGAGCAGTTCTTC
>.|TRBJ1-1|.|TRBV15
CATSRGFQGGSTEAFF
TGTGCCACCAGCAGAGGGTTTCAGGGTGGGAGCACTGAAGCTTTCTTT
>.|TRBJ1-2|.|TRBV28
CASSPPGYGYTF
TGTGCCAGCAGTCCGCCCGGCTATGGCTACACCTTC
>TRBD1|TRBJ2-5|.|TRBV13
CASSPGTGAGETQYF
TGTGCCAGCAGTCCCGGGACAGGGGCTGGAGAGACCCAGTACTTC
>.|TRBJ2-7|.|TRBV5-1
CASSLARSYSYEQYF
TGCGCCAGCAGCTTGGCTCGGAGTTACTCCTACGAGCAGTACTTC
>.|TRBJ2-4|.|TRBV10-3
CAISERLGVEAKNIQYF
TGTGCCATCAGTGAGAGGTTGGGAGTTGAAGCCAAAAACATTCAGTACTTC
>.|TRBJ2-7|.|TRBV5-1
CASTYQDGSYEQYF
TGCGCCAGCACATACCAGGACGGCTCCTACGAGCAGTACTTC
>.|TRBJ2-1|.|TRBV6-4
CASSDGATLFEQFF
TGTGCCAGCAGTGACGGGGCGACCTTATTTGAGCAGTTCTTC
>.|TRBJ2-1|few|TRBV7-9
CASSLGNNNEQFF
TGTGCCAGCAGCCTCGGGAACAACAATGAGCAGTTCTTC
>.|TRBJ1-4|.|TRBV29-1
CSVYGTGEKLFF
TGCAGCGTTTACGGGACTGGTGAAAAACTGTTTTTT
>.|TRBJ2-5|.|TRBV27
CASSLKGRGQETQYF
TGTGCCAGCAGTTTAAAAGGCAGGGGTCAAGAGACCCAGTACTTC
>.|TRBJ1-3|many|TRBV27
CASSLSSGAATIYF
TGTGCCAGCAGTTTGAGTTCAGGGGCAGCCACCATATATTTT
>.|TRBJ2-3|.|TRBV28
CASCGAGPDTQYF
TGTGCCAGCTGCGGGGCGGGGCCAGATACGCAGTATTTT
>TRBD1|TRBJ1-2|once|TRBV27
CASITRQGKNNYGYTF
TGTGCCAGCATCACTAGACAGGGAAAGAATAACTATGGCTACACCTTC
>.|TRBJ2-3|few|TRBV28
CATGEGVSNTQYF
TGTGCCACCGGGGAGGGGGTGTCTAATACGCAGTATTTT
>TRBD1|TRBJ2-7|.|TRBV28
CASSFRMTGVLYEQYF
TGTGCCAGCAGTTTCCGTATGACAGGGGTACTGTACGAGCAGTACTTC
>TRBD2|TRBJ2-2|once|TRBV24-1
CVVAGDTGELFF
TGTGTGGTAGCGGGGGACACCGGGGAGCTGTTTTTT
>TRBD1|TRBJ1-5|.|TRBV10-3
CAIKQGAAQPQHF
TGTGCCATCAAGCAGGGGGCAGCTCAGCCCCAGCATTTT
>TRBD2|TRBJ2-3|.|TRBV10-1
CASSELAGVSTDTQYF
TGCGCCAGCAGTGAACTAGCGGGAGTTTCTACAGATACGCAGTATTTT
>.|TRBJ2-3|.|TRBV6-4
CASSESWETDTQYF
TGTGCCAGCAGTGAGTCGTGGGAGACAGATACGCAGTATTTT
>TRBD1|TRBJ2-7|.|TRBV6-5
CASSYYSGTGGNEQYF
TGTGCCAGCAGTTACTACTCCGGGACAGGGGGCAACGAGCAGTACTTC
>.|TRBJ2-3|.|TRBV15
CATSIEYRVDTQYF
TGTGCCACCAGCATAGAGTACAGGGTAGATACGCAGTATTTT
>TRBD1|TRBJ1-1|few|TRBV14
CASSKDRDTEAFF
TGTGCCAGCAGCAAAGACAGGGACACTGAAGCTTTCTTT
>.|TRBJ2-1|.|TRBV28
CASSKTSRYEQFF
TGTGCCAGCAGTAAGACCTCCCGTTATGAGCAGTTCTTC
>TRBD1|TRBJ2-2|.|TRBV29-1
CSAETGAVGELFF
TGCAGCGCGGAGACAGGGGCGGTCGGGGAGCTGTTTTTT
>.|TRBJ2-5|few|TRBV6-2/TRBV6-3
CASSYSGLEETQYF
TGTGCCAGCAGTTATTCAGGGTTGGAGGAGACCCAGTACTTC
>.|TRBJ2-1|.|TRBV30
CAWSVPVTGSAYNEQFF
TGTGCCTGGAGTGTACCCGTTACAGGGAGTGCCTACAATGAGCAGTTCTTC
>.|TRBJ1-1|.|TRBV10-3
CAIKGRGNTEAFF
TGTGCCATCAAAGGCCGGGGGAACACTGAAGCTTTCTTT
>TRBD1|TRBJ1-2|.|TRBV29-1
CSVWTGEGYTF
TGCAGCGTCTGGACAGGGGAAGGCTACACCTTC
>.|TRBJ1-1|.|TRBV5-4
CASSALGRGGNTEAFF
TGTGCCAGCAGTGCCCTCGGACGGGGGGGGAACACTGAAGCTTTCTTT
>.|TRBJ1-1|.|TRBV24-1
CATSDLGPVNTEAFF
TGTGCCACCAGTGATTTGGGGCCAGTGAACACTGAAGCTTTCTTT
>TRBD2|TRBJ2-5|.|TRBV6-1
CASSEGLAGGPWETQYF
TGTGCCAGCAGTGAAGGACTAGCGGGAGGGCCCTGGGAGACCCAGTACTTC
>.|TRBJ1-5|.|TRBV27
CASSPQGQPQHF
TGTGCCAGCAGTCCTCAAGGGCAGCCCCAGCATTTT
>TRBD2|TRBJ2-7|.|TRBV30
CAWSGGLAGGSYEQYF
TGTGCCTGGAGTGGGGGACTAGCGGGAGGGTCCTACGAGCAGTACTTC
>TRBD1|TRBJ2-7|.|TRBV30
CAWSRTGGISYEQYF
TGTGCCTGGAGTCGGACAGGGGGGATTTCCTACGAGCAGTACTTC
>.|TRBJ2-7|.|TRBV2
CASSEASNEQYF
TGTGCCAGCAGTGAAGCTTCGAACGAGCAGTACTTC
>.|TRBJ2-7|.|TRBV9
CASSPNTDLSYEQYF
TGTGCCAGCAGCCCGAACACGGATCTCTCCTACGAGCAGTACTTC
>.|TRBJ2-7|.|TRBV4-3
CASSQALGMGGVYEQYF
TGCGCCAGCAGCCAAGCCCTAGGGATGGGTGGGGTCTACGAGCAGTACTTC
>.|TRBJ1-6|.|TRBV11-2
CASSLDPGAGYAPLHF
TGTGCCAGCAGCTTAGATCCCGGGGCAGGGTATGCACCCCTCCACTTT
>TRBD2|TRBJ2-7|.|TRBV5-4
CASSLGGTSSYEQYF
TGTGCCAGCAGCTTGGGCGGGACTAGCTCCTACGAGCAGTACTTC
>TRBD2|TRBJ2-1|.|TRBV25-1
CASSGLAGGPSEQFF
TGTGCCAGCAGTGGACTAGCGGGAGGGCCCAGTGAGCAGTTCTTC
>.|TRBJ1-4|.|TRBV11-2
CASSSVGATTNEKLFF
TGTGCCAGCAGCTCCGTCGGCGCGACGACTAATGAAAAACTGTTTTTT
>.|TRBJ2-3|.|TRBV18
CASSKRGALTDTQYF
TGTGCCAGCTCAAAACGAGGGGCCCTCACAGATACGCAGTATTTT
>.|TRBJ2-7|.|TRBV19
CASRATDWNYEQYF
TGTGCCAGTAGGGCCACCGACTGGAACTACGAGCAGTACTTC
>.|TRBJ2-7|.|TRBV2
CASSVQGRGSEQYF
TGTGCCAGCAGTGTTCAGGGGCGGGGCTCCGAGCAGTACTTC
>.|TRBJ1-5|.|TRBV5-1
CASSLEDPDNQPQHF
TGCGCCAGCAGCTTGGAGGACCCAGACAATCAGCCCCAGCATTTT